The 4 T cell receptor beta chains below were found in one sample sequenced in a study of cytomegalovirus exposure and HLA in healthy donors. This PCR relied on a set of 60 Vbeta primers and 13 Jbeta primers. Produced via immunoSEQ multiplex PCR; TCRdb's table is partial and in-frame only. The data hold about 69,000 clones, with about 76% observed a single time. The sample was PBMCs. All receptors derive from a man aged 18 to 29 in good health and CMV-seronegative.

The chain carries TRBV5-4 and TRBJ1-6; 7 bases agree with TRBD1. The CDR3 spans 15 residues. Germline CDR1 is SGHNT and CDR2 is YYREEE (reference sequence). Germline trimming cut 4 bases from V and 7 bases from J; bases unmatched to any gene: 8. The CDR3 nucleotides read TGTGCCAGCAGCCGAAAACAGGGGCTAAATTCACCCCTCCACTTT. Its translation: CASSRKQGLNSPLHF.

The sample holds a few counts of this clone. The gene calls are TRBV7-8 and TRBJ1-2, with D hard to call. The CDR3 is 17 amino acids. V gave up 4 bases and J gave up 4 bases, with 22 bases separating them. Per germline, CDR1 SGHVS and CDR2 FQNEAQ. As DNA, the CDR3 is TGTGCCAGCAGCTCAGAACGCACACAAATCACGCTCTATGGCTACACCTTC. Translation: CASSSERTQITLYGYTF.

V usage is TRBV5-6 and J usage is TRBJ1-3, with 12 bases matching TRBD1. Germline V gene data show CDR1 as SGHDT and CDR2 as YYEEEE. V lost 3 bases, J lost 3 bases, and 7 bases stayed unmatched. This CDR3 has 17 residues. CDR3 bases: TGTGCCAGCAGCTCTCCGGGACAGGGGGCCGATGGAAACACCATATATTTT. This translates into CASSSPGQGADGNTIYF.

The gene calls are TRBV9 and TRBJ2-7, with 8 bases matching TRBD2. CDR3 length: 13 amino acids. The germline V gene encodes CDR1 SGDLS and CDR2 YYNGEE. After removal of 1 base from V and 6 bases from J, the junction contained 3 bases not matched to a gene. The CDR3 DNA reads TGTGCCAGCAGCGTAACGGCGGGGGGCGAGCAGTACGTC. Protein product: CASSVTAGGEQYV.